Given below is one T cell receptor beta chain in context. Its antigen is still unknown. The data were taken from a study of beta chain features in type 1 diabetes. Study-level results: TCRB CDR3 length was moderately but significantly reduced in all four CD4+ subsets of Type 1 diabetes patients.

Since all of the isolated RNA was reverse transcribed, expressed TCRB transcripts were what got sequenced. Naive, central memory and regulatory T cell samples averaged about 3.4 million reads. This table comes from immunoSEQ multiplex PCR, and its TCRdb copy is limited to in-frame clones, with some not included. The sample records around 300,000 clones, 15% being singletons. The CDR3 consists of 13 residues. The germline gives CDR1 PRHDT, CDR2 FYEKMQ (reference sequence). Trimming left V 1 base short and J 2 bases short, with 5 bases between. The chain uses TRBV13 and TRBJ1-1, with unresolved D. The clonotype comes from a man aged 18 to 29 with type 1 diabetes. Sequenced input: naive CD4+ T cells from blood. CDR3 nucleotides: TGTGCCAGCAGCTTAGTCCTTAACACTGAAGCTTTCTTT. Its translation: CASSLVLNTEAFF. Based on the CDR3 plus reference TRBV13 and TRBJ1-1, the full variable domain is AAGVIQSPRHLIKEKRETATLKCYPIPRHDTVYWYQQGPGQDPQFLISFYEKMQSDKGSIPDRFSAQQFSDYHSELNMSSLELGDSALYFCASSLVLNTEAFFGQGTRLTVV.